The rows below give T cell receptor beta chains drawn from one sample of a study of T cells in Graves' hyperthyroidism and ophthalmopathy. From the multiplex PCR reads, TCRdb called clonotypes with MiXCR, one entry per CDR3 protein. Counted here are nearly 600,000 distinct CDR3 sequences, around 14% occurring once; the ten biggest clones make up approximately 6.4%. Sequenced input: blood. The receptors here all came from a woman between 18 and 30 years old with Graves' ophthalmopathy. CDR3s include the opening cysteine and the closing phenylalanine or tryptophan. The order of the fields is CDR3 protein, CDR3 DNA, D gene, J gene, V gene, clone size. D genes are given only for firm matches. Clone sizes are given selectively: once, few, many, or a class where the clone is expanded.

CASTGNPNEQFF,TGTGCCAGCACGGGCAACCCCAATGAGCAGTTCTTC,-,TRBJ2-1,TRBV6-1,many
CAISSGQGVYEQYF,TGTGCCATCAGTTCGGGACAGGGAGTCTACGAGCAGTACTTC,TRBD1,TRBJ2-7,TRBV10-3,-
CASSIIRGGKGVNQPQHF,TGTGCCAGCAGCATCATCCGGGGTGGTAAAGGTGTCAATCAGCCCCAGCATTTT,-,TRBJ1-5,TRBV9,many
CSAPSVETQYF,TGCAGTGCTCCCTCCGTAGAGACCCAGTACTTC,-,TRBJ2-5,TRBV20-1,-
CASSQGKPGQGTYSYGYTF,TGCGCCAGCAGCCAAGGGAAACCGGGACAGGGAACCTACTCCTATGGCTACACCTTC,TRBD1,TRBJ1-2,TRBV4-1,-
CASSHRVTEAFF,TGTGCCAGCAGCCACAGGGTGACTGAAGCTTTCTTT,-,TRBJ1-1,TRBV3-1,many
CASGYGLAGFSTDTQYF,TGTGCCAGCGGCTACGGACTAGCGGGATTTAGCACAGATACGCAGTATTTT,TRBD2,TRBJ2-3,TRBV27,many
CASSLRAGWVDGYTF,TGCGCCAGCAGCTTGAGAGCAGGGTGGGTCGATGGCTACACCTTC,-,TRBJ1-2,TRBV5-1,few
CASSQDGDTRQYF,TGTGCCAGCAGTCAAGACGGGGATACTAGGCAGTATTTT,-,TRBJ2-3,TRBV2,many
CASSLHGTGGYEQYF,TGTGCCAGCAGCTTACACGGGACAGGGGGTTACGAGCAGTACTTC,TRBD1,TRBJ2-7,TRBV6-1,many
CASSVATGTAYEQYF,TGTGCCAGCAGCGTAGCGACAGGGACGGCCTACGAGCAGTACTTC,TRBD1,TRBJ2-7,TRBV9,few
CSVGGRTGETYEQYF,TGCAGCGTCGGCGGGCGTACGGGAGAAACCTACGAGCAGTACTTC,-,TRBJ2-7,TRBV29-1,many
CASSEAPGSWGTDTQYF,TGTGCCAGCAGTGAAGCGCCTGGGTCGTGGGGGACAGATACGCAGTATTTT,-,TRBJ2-3,TRBV2,many